What follows describes a single T cell receptor beta chain. This specimen belongs to a study of cytomegalovirus exposure and HLA in healthy donors. The CDR3 has 19 residues. CDR1 is ENHRY, CDR2 SYGVKD, per germline. Trimming cost V 4 bases and J 4 bases; bases outside gene matches: 13. Amplification used 60 Vbeta primers and 13 Jbeta primers. Clones were sequenced by immunoSEQ multiplex PCR, and TCRdb holds only the in-frame ones, with some missing. The sample lists some 130,000 clones, approximately 80% occurring once. The chain uses TRBV10-3 and TRBJ2-1; 13 bases match TRBD2. Sequencing was carried out using PBMCs. The TCR originated in a woman aged 18 to 35 in good health and CMV-seronegative. The CDR3 loop reads CAISGKQTSGRRIYNEQFF. The CDR3 region has the DNA TGTGCCATCAGTGGGAAACAGACTAGCGGGAGGAGGATATACAATGAGCAGTTCTTC.